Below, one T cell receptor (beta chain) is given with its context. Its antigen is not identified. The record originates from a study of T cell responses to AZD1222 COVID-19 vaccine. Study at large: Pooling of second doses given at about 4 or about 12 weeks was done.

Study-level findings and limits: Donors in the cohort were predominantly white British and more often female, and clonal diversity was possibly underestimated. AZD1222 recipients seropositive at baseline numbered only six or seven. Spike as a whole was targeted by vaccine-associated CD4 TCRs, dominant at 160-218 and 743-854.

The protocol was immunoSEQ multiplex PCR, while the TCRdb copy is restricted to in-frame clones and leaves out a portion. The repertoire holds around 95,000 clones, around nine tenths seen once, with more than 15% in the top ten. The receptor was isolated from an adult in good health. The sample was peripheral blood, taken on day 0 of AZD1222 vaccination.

CDR3 protein: CASSTKHSGNQPQHF. As DNA, the CDR3 is TGTGCCAGTAGTACCAAACATTCAGGCAATCAGCCCCAGCATTTT. The V gene is TRBV19, the J gene TRBJ1-5; D call uncertain. V gave up 4 bases and J gave up 2 bases, with 12 bases separating them. CDR3 length: 15 residues. The germline V gene encodes CDR1 LNHDA and CDR2 SQIVND (reference sequence). The whole variable domain, filled in from reference TRBV19 and TRBJ1-5, reads DGGITQSPKYLFRKEGQNVTLSCEQNLNHDAMYWYRQDPGQGLRLIYYSQIVNDFQKGDIAEGYSVSREKKESFPLTVTSAQKNPTAFYLCASSTKHSGNQPQHFGDGTRLSIL.